These 17 T cell receptor beta chains were sequenced from one sample in a study of shared clonotypes between healthy human individuals. Method: immunoSEQ multiplex PCR; TCRdb's copy keeps in-frame clones and lacks some. The table includes 660,000 or so clones, 95% to 96% detected once. Selected positively for CCR7 and CD45RO-negative, naive CD8 cells excluded terminally differentiated effector memory CD45RA+ cells. Sequenced input: naive CD8+ T cells sorted from blood. Receptor source: a woman aged 25 to 45 in good health.

Turning to this clone: Distinct nucleotide sequences in the sample also encode this CDR3. V usage is TRBV28 and J usage is TRBJ2-5; TRBD2 matches at 9 bases. The J call may be incorrect, as the DNA end agrees better with TRBJ2-7. Germline V gene lookup returns CDR1 MDHEN and CDR2 SYDVKM. This CDR3 region has 13 residues. Written as DNA, the CDR3 is TGTGCCAGCAGCCTAGCGGGATCCTACGAGCAGTACTTC. It translates to CASSLAGSYEQYF.

The rearrangement joins TRBV4-1 to TRBJ1-2; D gene ambiguous. The CDR3 has 13 residues. The V gene lost 1 base and the J gene lost 2 bases, with 5 bases spanning the gap. CDR1 is MGHRA, CDR2 YSYEKL, per germline. The CDR3: CASSQGVNYGYTF. CDR3 in DNA: TGCGCCAGCAGCCAAGGGGTCAACTATGGCTACACCTTC.

Comments on this clone: This same CDR3 is encoded by further DNA sequences in the sample. The CDR3 reads CASSLASREQFF. The CDR3 nucleotides read TGTGCCAGCAGCTTGGCTAGTCGTGAGCAGTTCTTC. The chain employs TRBV5-6 and TRBJ2-1; D uncertain. Germline-derived CDR1 and CDR2 are SGHDT and YYEEEE. This CDR3 has 12 residues. The ends were cut back, 0 bases at V and 9 bases at J, with 7 bases in the middle.

The CDR3, as DNA: TGTGCCAGCAGCTTAGTAGCGGGAGGTGGGAATGAGCAGTTCTTC. Protein: CASSLVAGGGNEQFF. The genes are TRBV7-9 and TRBJ2-1; 10 nucleotides align to TRBD2. V trimming: 1 base; J trimming: 7 bases; junction bases outside the gene matches: 4. From germline, CDR1 is SEHNR and CDR2 FQNEAQ (reference sequence). The CDR3 consists of 15 residues.

This chain joins TRBV5-4 and TRBJ2-7; D is perhaps TRBD2 (6 bases). This CDR3 comprises 13 residues. The V end was cut by 0 bases, the J end by 5 bases, with 9 bases between. Germline CDR1 is SGHNT and CDR2 is YYREEE (reference sequence). CDR3 nucleotide sequence: TGTGCCAGCAGCTTGGGCGGGACCCACGAGCAGTACTTC. This sequence encodes CASSLGGTHEQYF.

J is TRBJ2-3 and V is TRBV28, with 8 nucleotides matching TRBD2. CDR1 is MDHEN and CDR2 is SYDVKM in the germline V gene. V shed 5 bases, J shed 0 bases, and the junction held 4 bases outside the gene matches. The length of the CDR3 is 15 residues. The CDR3 loop reads CASSLLAASTDTQYF. CDR3 nucleotide sequence: TGTGCCAGCAGTCTACTAGCGGCTAGCACAGATACGCAGTATTTT. Full variable domain (missing parts from reference TRBV28 and TRBJ2-3): DVKVTQSSRYLVKRTGEKVFLECVQDMDHENMFWYRQDPGLGLRLIYFSYDVKMKEKGDIPEGYSVSREKKERFSLILESASTNQTSMYLCASSLLAASTDTQYFGPGTRLTVL.

The gene calls are TRBV27 and TRBJ1-1; TRBD1 matches 9 bases. The CDR3 runs 15 residues. Germline loops: CDR1 MNHEY, CDR2 SMNVEV (reference sequence). Unmatched junction bases numbered 11, after V lost 7 bases and J lost 5 bases. The CDR3: CASTHGTGTGTEAFF. As DNA, the CDR3 is TGTGCCAGCACCCACGGGACAGGGACGGGGACTGAAGCTTTCTTT.

The chain is built from TRBV4-2 and TRBJ2-5; TRBD2 is a possible D gene (5 bases). The tail of the sequence fits TRBJ2-7 better, so the J call may be wrong. This CDR3 has 13 residues. Per the germline V gene, CDR1 is LGHNA and CDR2 is YNFKEQ. CDR3: CASSQEAGYEQYF. In nucleotides, the CDR3 is TGTGCCAGCAGCCAAGAGGCGGGCTACGAGCAGTACTTC.

CDR3 in DNA: TGTGCCAGTAGTAGACAGGGAGGAGAGACCCAGTACTTC. Protein product: CASSRQGGETQYF. The J gene is TRBJ2-5, the V gene TRBV19, with D possibly matching TRBD1 (7 bases). The CDR3 consists of 13 residues. Trimming shortened V by 4 bases and J by 4 bases, and 10 bases separated the two germline ends. Germline V gene sequence: CDR1 LNHDA, CDR2 SQIVND (reference sequence).

This rearrangement joins TRBV7-9 to TRBJ2-5; 7 bases align to TRBD2. Per the germline V gene, CDR1 is SEHNR and CDR2 is FQNEAQ (reference sequence). The CDR3 loop spans 15 amino acids. Germline trimming cut 4 bases from V and 3 bases from J; bases unmatched to any gene: 8. CDR3 bases: TGTGCCAGCAGCTCCACGGGGGGAACGGAAGAGACCCAGTACTTC. Translated, it gives CASSSTGGTEETQYF.

The rearrangement uses TRBV7-9 and TRBJ2-3, with D tentatively TRBD2 (6 bases). V was cut by 1 base and J by 0 bases, with 11 bases left in between. The CDR3 has 16 amino acids. The V gene's germline CDR1 is SEHNR and CDR2 FQNEAQ (reference sequence). The CDR3 region is CASSLDPGTSTDTQYF. CDR3 bases: TGTGCCAGCAGCTTAGACCCGGGGACTAGCACAGATACGCAGTATTTT.

The rearrangement uses TRBV13 and TRBJ2-1; 8 bases match TRBD2. Looked up from germline, CDR1 is PRHDT and CDR2 is FYEKMQ (reference sequence). The V segment lost 6 bases and the J segment 0 bases; nucleotides outside the gene matches: 7. This CDR3 is built from 16 residues. The CDR3 loop reads CASRGTGTSSYNEQFF. The CDR3 coding sequence is TGTGCCAGCAGAGGTACCGGGACTAGCTCCTACAATGAGCAGTTCTTC.

V and J are TRBV7-8 and TRBJ2-3; D is uncertain. CDR1 is SGHVS and CDR2 is FQNEAQ in the germline V gene. The CDR3 totals 16 residues. V shed 1 base and J shed 1 base, with 12 bases lying between them. CDR3: CASSLEASWGTDTQYF. The CDR3 DNA reads TGTGCCAGCAGCTTAGAGGCGTCGTGGGGCACAGATACGCAGTATTTT.

This clone was counted once. This sequence joins TRBV28 and TRBJ2-5, with 9 bases that match TRBD2. Trimming cost V 7 bases and J 5 bases; bases outside gene matches: 14. The germline CDR1 and CDR2 sequences are MDHEN and SYDVKM. There are 16 residues in the CDR3. In DNA form, the CDR3 reads TGTGCCAGCAAGGGGTTCTTTCTAGCGGGAAGGGAGACCCAGTACTTC. This encodes CASKGFFLAGRETQYF.

This chain connects TRBV27 to TRBJ2-1; TRBD2 matches at 15 bases. There are 16 residues in the CDR3. The germline V gene has CDR1 MNHEY and CDR2 SMNVEV (reference sequence). J gave up 9 bases and V 1 base, and 4 bases lay outside the gene matches. CDR3 DNA sequence: TGTGCCAGCAGTTTATGGGGACTAGCGGGAGGAGGTGAGCAGTTCTTC. As protein: CASSLWGLAGGGEQFF.

CDR3 region: CSVGGIPDRSSYEQYF. Here the CDR3 DNA reads TGCAGCGTCGGGGGGATTCCCGACAGGAGCTCCTACGAGCAGTACTTC. J is TRBJ2-7 and V is TRBV29-1, with D possibly TRBD2 on 7 matching bases. Germline assignment: CDR1 SQVTM and CDR2 ANQGSEA. The V end lost 6 bases, the J end lost 0 bases, and 21 bases lay between the germline ends. The length of the CDR3 is 16 residues.

V is TRBV9 and J is TRBJ1-3, with a possible D match to TRBD1 (6 bases). The CDR3 is made up of 15 amino acids. From germline, CDR1 is SGDLS and CDR2 YYNGEE. The V gene lost 3 bases and the J gene lost 0 bases, with 10 bases spanning the gap. CDR3 protein: CASSAGTNSGNTIYF. The CDR3 coding sequence is TGTGCCAGCAGCGCCGGGACAAACTCTGGAAACACCATATATTTT.